The TCR beta chain described here comes from a study of blood T cell repertoires in COVID-19. Overall study: From the United States, Italy and Spain came samples of acute and convalescent COVID-19. In each case, the material was cDNA or gDNA derived from T cells, B-cell-depleted T cells, or PBMCs.

TCRdb's copy holds only in-frame clones and misses some; the assay was immunoSEQ multiplex PCR. The sample includes 280,000 or so clones, over 75% seen only once; the top ten take around 13%. This CDR3 is built from 16 residues. Germline trimming cut 4 bases from V and 2 bases from J; bases unmatched to any gene: 6. CDR1 is SNHLY and CDR2 is FYNNEI in the germline V gene. The sequence derives from an older woman with acute or convalescent COVID-19. Sequenced: peripheral blood. The chain has TRBV2 and TRBJ2-3, with 10 bases that match TRBD1. The CDR3 loop is CASSAWGTGVTDTQYF. Written as DNA, the CDR3 is TGTGCCAGCAGTGCCTGGGGGACAGGGGTCACAGATACGCAGTATTTT.